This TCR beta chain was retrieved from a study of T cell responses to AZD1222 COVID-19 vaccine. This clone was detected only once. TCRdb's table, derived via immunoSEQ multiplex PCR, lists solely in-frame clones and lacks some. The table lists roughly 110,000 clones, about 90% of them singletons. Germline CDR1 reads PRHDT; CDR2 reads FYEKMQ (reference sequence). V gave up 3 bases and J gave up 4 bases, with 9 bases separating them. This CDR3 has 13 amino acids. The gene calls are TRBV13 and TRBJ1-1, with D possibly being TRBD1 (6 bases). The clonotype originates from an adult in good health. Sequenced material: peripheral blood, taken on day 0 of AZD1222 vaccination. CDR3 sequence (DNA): TGTGCCAGCAGCTTCGGGACAAGCACTGAAGCTTTCTTT. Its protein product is CASSFGTSTEAFF.